Below, 11 T cell receptor beta chains from the same sample are listed, as sequenced in a study of blood T cells in healthy people across ages. A J-beta primer mix and a sample-barcoded 5' primer were used in a second PCR of about 7 to 11 cycles. TCRdb re-called the 5' RACE reads with MiXCR, one entry per CDR3 protein. The data show hundreds of thousands of distinct CDR3 sequences, more than 25% seen once. This sample was shared with a second study, whose subject was T cells of mothers and their children.

Sequenced: blood. The receptors were sampled from a boy aged 5 to 17 in good health.

This chain joins TRBV27 and TRBJ2-5, with 8 bases lining up with TRBD2. TRBJ2-1 matches the DNA end more closely, so the J call is doubtful. The CDR3 has 14 amino acids. Germline lookup yields CDR1 MNHEY and CDR2 SMNVEV (reference sequence). The CDR3 loop is CASSPAGDYNEQFF. DNA of the CDR3: TGTGCCAGCAGTCCAGCGGGGGATTACAATGAGCAGTTCTTC.

This clonotype was detected a few times. The rearrangement links TRBV5-1 to TRBJ2-1; 8 bases line up with TRBD2. The CDR3 length is 16 residues. The germline V gene has CDR1 SGHRS and CDR2 YFSETQ. V lost 4 bases and J lost 3; bases outside the gene matches: 9. CDR3 bases: TGCGCCAGCAGCGCAACCGTTAGCGGGGTCTACAATGAGCAGTTCTTC. Translation: CASSATVSGVYNEQFF.

This clonotype was counted only a few times. The chain carries TRBV28 and TRBJ2-6; D could derive from TRBD1 or TRBD2 (5 bases each). The CDR3 contains 17 residues. Germline CDR1 reads MDHEN; CDR2 reads SYDVKM. Trimming took off 4 bases at V and 1 base at J, with 14 bases between the two ends. As DNA, the CDR3 is TGTGCCAGCAGTTATGGGGGAGTAAGGTCTGGGGCCAACGTCCTGACTTTC. This translates into CASSYGGVRSGANVLTF.

The J gene is TRBJ2-7, the V gene TRBV5-1, with 10 bases identical to TRBD1. The CDR3 has 14 residues. V shed 4 bases, J shed 5 bases, and the junction held 6 bases outside the gene matches. CDR1 SGHRS and CDR2 YFSETQ come from the germline V gene. The CDR3 coding sequence is TGCGCCAGCAGCCAGAGGGACAGGGGCGACGAGCAGTACTTC. It yields the protein CASSQRDRGDEQYF.

This chain joins TRBV15 and TRBJ2-7; 8 bases map to TRBD1. V shed 4 bases, J shed 1 base, and the junction held 3 bases outside the gene matches. This CDR3 spans 14 amino acids. Germline V gene lookup returns CDR1 LNHNV and CDR2 YYDKDF (reference sequence). The CDR3 DNA reads as TGTGCCACCAGCACCACAGGGGGTTCCTACGAGCAGTACTTC. Residues: CATSTTGGSYEQYF.

The chain carries TRBV12-3 or TRBV12-4 and TRBJ1-5, with D tentatively TRBD1 (6 bases). The CDR3 consists of 14 residues. V was clipped by 3 bases and J by 6 bases, with 12 bases between them. Here the CDR3 DNA reads TGTGCCAGCAGTTTGCAGGGGTTAGTTCAGCCCCAGCATTTT. Residues: CASSLQGLVQPQHF.

The rearrangement uses TRBV9 and TRBJ2-5; TRBD2 aligns across 7 bases. The V and J ends lost 4 bases and 5 bases, in that order; junction bases with no gene match: 11. Germline loops: CDR1 SGDLS, CDR2 YYNGEE. The CDR3 is 15 residues long. This CDR3 reads CASSIGGGAEETQYF. CDR3 in DNA: TGTGCCAGCAGCATCGGGGGAGGGGCGGAGGAGACCCAGTACTTC.

This clonotype was detected only a few times. This chain links TRBV5-5 with TRBJ2-5; 10 bases fit TRBD1. Germline V gene lookup returns CDR1 SGHKS and CDR2 YYEKEE (reference sequence). Germline trimming cut 4 bases from V and 1 base from J; bases unmatched to any gene: 7. The CDR3 is 16 residues long. The CDR3 is CASSLRQGAIQETQYF. CDR3 bases: TGTGCCAGCAGCCTGAGACAGGGGGCAATCCAAGAGACCCAGTACTTC.

Only a few counts were recorded for this clonotype. V usage is TRBV24-1 and J usage is TRBJ2-1; TRBD2 aligns across 9 bases. Trimming removed 3 bases from V and 8 bases from J; junction bases left unmatched: 10. Looked up from germline, CDR1 is KGHDR and CDR2 is SFDVKD. This CDR3 region has 16 residues. The CDR3: CATSDAGGAGGHEQFF. CDR3 bases: TGTGCCACCAGTGATGCCGGAGGAGCGGGGGGTCATGAGCAGTTCTTC.

The chain couples TRBV20-1 to TRBJ2-5; 7 bases are a match to TRBD2. The J call may be incorrect, as the DNA end agrees better with TRBJ2-1. Per the germline V gene, CDR1 is DFQATT and CDR2 is SNEGSKA (reference sequence). The CDR3 sequence is 13 residues long. The CDR3 bases are TGCAGTGCTCCGCCCGGGGGAGGGAATGAGCAGTTCTTC. Its translation: CSAPPGGGNEQFF.

The gene calls are TRBV5-1 and TRBJ1-6; D is ambiguous. V gave up 4 bases and J gave up 9 bases, with 17 bases separating them. CDR1 and CDR2 (germline): SGHRS, YFSETQ. This CDR3 is 15 amino acids long. The CDR3 DNA reads as TGCGCCAGCAGCCTGACGGACCTTGGCGCTTCACCCCTCCACTTT. Encoded protein: CASSLTDLGASPLHF.